This T cell receptor beta chain was sequenced during a study of T cell changes during pregnancy in multiple sclerosis. Produced via immunoSEQ multiplex PCR; TCRdb's table is partial and in-frame only. The data show about 100,000 clones, 85% to 95% seen once. V was shortened by 4 bases and J by 2 bases, with 3 bases between the two germline ends. The germline CDR1 and CDR2 sequences are MGHDK and SYGVNS. The CDR3 loop spans 11 amino acids. The chain couples TRBV25-1 to TRBJ2-7, with D hard to call. The sample was peripheral blood, taken after pregnancy. This receptor was obtained from a female donor with multiple sclerosis, enrolled in a pregnancy study. CDR3 DNA: TGTGCCAGCAGTGCTACCTACGAGCAGTACTTC. Amino acid sequence: CASSATYEQYF.